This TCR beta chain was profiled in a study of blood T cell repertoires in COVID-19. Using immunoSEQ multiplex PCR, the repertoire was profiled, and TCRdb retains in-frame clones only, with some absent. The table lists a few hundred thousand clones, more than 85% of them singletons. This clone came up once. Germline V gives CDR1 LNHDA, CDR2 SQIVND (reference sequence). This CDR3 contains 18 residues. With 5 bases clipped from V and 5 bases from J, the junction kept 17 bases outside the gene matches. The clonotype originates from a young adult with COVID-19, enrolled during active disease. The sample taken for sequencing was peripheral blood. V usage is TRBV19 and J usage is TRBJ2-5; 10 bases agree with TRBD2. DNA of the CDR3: TGTGCCAGTAGTCCTCCTAGGGGGCTAGCGGGAGCCGGGGAGACCCAGTACTTC. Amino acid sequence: CASSPPRGLAGAGETQYF.